The source of this TCR beta chain is a study of shared clonotypes between healthy human individuals. Overall study results and limits: Generally, naive subsets came out with larger estimated richness than memory subsets. Generation probabilities were higher for clonotypes shared across all four sorted-subset donors than for unshared ones. When naive CD4 clonotypes were compared across a handful of donors, 4% to 6.5% were shared.

CDR1 and CDR2 (germline): KGHSH, LQKENI. Trimming stripped 3 bases from V and 0 bases from J, with 12 bases between. The CDR3 length is 16 residues. A word on this clone: Its specificity is unknown.

The assay was immunoSEQ multiplex PCR, and TCRdb's table has in-frame clones only and misses some. Of 2,500,000 or so clones detected, about nine tenths appear once; the ten largest clones hold about 0.41%. This sequence originates from a man between 18 and 35 years old in good health. Some clones in this sample may be carry-over from other donors' samples. The rearrangement uses TRBV18 and TRBJ2-4, with a possible D match to TRBD1 (6 bases). The source material was naive CD4+ T cells from PBMCs. Subset denoted: CD45RA+ positively selected. CDR3 in amino acids: CASSPLGTPAKNIQYF. CDR3 nucleotide sequence: TGTGCCAGCTCACCCCTCGGGACACCAGCCAAAAACATTCAGTACTTC.